Listed here are 29 T cell receptor beta chains from one sample, sequenced in a study of beta chain features in type 1 diabetes. Since all of the isolated RNA was reverse transcribed, expressed TCRB transcripts were what got sequenced. Data came from immunoSEQ multiplex PCR; TCRdb stores just in-frame clones and leaves some out. The sample holds more than 300,000 clones; around 7.6% are singletons and the top ten take more than 0.4%. The sequenced material came from central memory CD4+ T cells from blood. These receptors were obtained from a woman aged 18-29 years in good health.

The chain joins TRBV9 to TRBJ2-5; D gene ambiguous. V lost 1 base to trimming and J lost 7 bases, with 20 bases between them. The V gene's germline CDR1 is SGDLS and CDR2 YYNGEE. CDR3 length equals 16 residues. CDR3 protein: CASSVTVPARSRTQYF. DNA for the CDR3: TGTGCCAGCAGCGTAACGGTACCCGCCAGATCACGGACCCAGTACTTC. The variable domain in full, with the rest retrieved from reference TRBV9 and TRBJ2-5, is DSGVTQTPKHLITATGQRVTLRCSPRSGDLSVYWYQQSLDQGLQFLIQYYNGEERAKGNILERFSAQQFPDLHSELNLSSLELGDSALYFCASSVTVPARSRTQYFGPGTRLLVL.

In its sample, this clone was seen a few times. This specimen includes other DNA sequences encoding the same CDR3. V is TRBV2 and J is TRBJ2-5; TRBD2 agrees at 8 bases. CDR1 is SNHLY, CDR2 FYNNEI, per germline. Trimming removed 7 bases from V and 4 bases from J; junction bases left unmatched: 8. This CDR3 is 14 amino acids long. The CDR3 protein is CASTRPGGAETQYF. The CDR3 nucleotides are TGTGCCAGCACCCGCCCGGGGGGGGCAGAGACCCAGTACTTC.

This clone was found a few times. V and J are TRBV5-1 and TRBJ1-1, with 9 bases matching TRBD1. The V segment lost 2 bases and the J segment 4 bases; nucleotides outside the gene matches: 3. CDR1 and CDR2 from the germline V gene are SGHRS and YFSETQ. This CDR3 spans 14 amino acids. CDR3 sequence (DNA): TGCGCCAGCAGCTTTCGGGACAGGGCCACTGAAGCTTTCTTT. Translating it yields CASSFRDRATEAFF.

This clone has more than one count but fewer than ten. CDR3 amino acids: CASRMTSGSGYEQFF. In DNA form, the CDR3 reads TGTGCCAGCCGAATGACTAGCGGGAGTGGGTATGAGCAGTTCTTC. The chain recombines TRBV7-2 with TRBJ2-1; 12 positions agree with TRBD2. V was pared by 8 bases and J by 8 bases, with 10 bases of the junction left unmatched. Germline V CDR1 and CDR2: SGHTA, FQGNSA. The CDR3 is 15 amino acids.

V gene TRBV5-1 combines with J gene TRBJ2-1; TRBD1 is a possible D gene (6 bases). Deletions cut 2 bases from V and 4 bases from J, with 10 bases between. The CDR3 loop spans 14 amino acids. The germline V gene has CDR1 SGHRS and CDR2 YFSETQ. The CDR3 loop is CASSFLGGYNEQFF. In DNA form, the CDR3 reads TGCGCCAGCAGCTTTTTAGGGGGTTACAATGAGCAGTTCTTC.

V gene TRBV5-1 combines with J gene TRBJ2-7; TRBD1 or TRBD2 may be the D gene (5 bases each). The CDR3 spans 15 residues. Germline lookup yields CDR1 SGHRS and CDR2 YFSETQ. V gave up 0 bases and J gave up 7 bases, with 17 bases separating them. The CDR3 DNA sequence: TGCGCCAGCAGCTTGGCCGGCCAGGGAGCGAGGGAGCAGTACTTC. Amino acid sequence: CASSLAGQGAREQYF.

J is TRBJ2-3 and V is TRBV6-1; D remains ambiguous. CDR3 length: 15 amino acids. Germline-derived CDR1 and CDR2 are MNHNS and SASEGT. V shed 2 bases and J shed 2 bases, with 11 bases lying between them. The CDR3 DNA reads as TGTGCCAGCAGTGAATACCCTGGTTCCACAGATACGCAGTATTTT. As protein: CASSEYPGSTDTQYF.

Many counts were recorded for this clone. This chain connects TRBV7-3 to TRBJ2-1; no clear D. The germline gives CDR1 SGHTA, CDR2 FQGTGA. CDR3 length: 15 amino acids. Trimming removed 4 bases from V and 3 bases from J, with 13 bases in between. In DNA form, the CDR3 reads TGTGCCAGCAGCTCTCAGCCTATACGCTACAATGAGCAGTTCTTC. Amino acids: CASSSQPIRYNEQFF.

This chain joins TRBV7-2 and TRBJ2-7; D unclear. With 0 bases removed from V and 5 bases from J, the gap between germline ends came to 2 bases. The length of the CDR3 is 11 residues. Germline V lookup: CDR1 SGHTA, CDR2 FQGNSA. The CDR3 sequence is CASSLANEQYF. In DNA form, the CDR3 reads TGTGCCAGCAGCTTAGCCAACGAGCAGTACTTC.

DNA of the CDR3: TGTGCCAGCTCCTCGGACAGAGATCAGCCCCAGCATTTT. This codes for CASSSDRDQPQHF. The chain combines TRBV18 with TRBJ1-5; a weak D match, TRBD1 (6 bases). CDR1 is KGHSH, CDR2 LQKENI, per germline. The CDR3 is made up of 13 amino acids. Deletions cut 6 bases from V and 5 bases from J, with 11 bases between.

This clone was recorded at least ten times. In DNA form, the CDR3 reads TGTGCCAGCAGCCAAGCGCCCAGGGCGGGGCACATTCAGTACTTC. Its translation is CASSQAPRAGHIQYF. The J gene is TRBJ2-4, the V gene TRBV14, with D possibly matching TRBD2 (6 bases). The V and J ends lost 1 base and 8 bases respectively, with 15 bases between them. From germline, CDR1 is SGHDN and CDR2 FVKESK. The CDR3 has 15 amino acids.

V usage is TRBV19 and J usage is TRBJ2-1; D tentatively fits TRBD1 or TRBD2 (5 bases each). Trimming took off 2 bases at V and 0 bases at J, with 17 bases between the two ends. CDR1 is LNHDA and CDR2 is SQIVND in the germline V gene (reference sequence). The CDR3 contains 18 residues. CDR3 sequence (DNA): TGTGCCAGTAGTATATCCGCGGCCGGGACGAGCTCCTACAATGAGCAGTTCTTC. Protein product: CASSISAAGTSSYNEQFF.

There are a few counts of this clone. The V and J genes are TRBV19 and TRBJ2-7; D unresolved. CDR1 is LNHDA, CDR2 SQIVND, per germline (reference sequence). V dropped 5 bases and J dropped 7 bases, with 21 bases sitting between them. There are 15 residues in the CDR3. In DNA, the CDR3 is TGTGCCAGTAGTTACGGTACTACCGGGCCTGGGGAGCAGTACTTC. This gives the protein CASSYGTTGPGEQYF.

In its sample, this clone was seen many times. The CDR3 DNA follows: TGCGCCAGCAGCCGGGGACTAGCGGGACGGAATGAGCAGTTCTTC. Residues: CASSRGLAGRNEQFF. The chain combines TRBV5-1 with TRBJ2-1, with TRBD2 matching over 13 bases. Per germline, CDR1 SGHRS and CDR2 YFSETQ. The length of the CDR3 is 15 residues. J was trimmed by 7 bases and V by 4 bases; bases with no gene match: 5.

The rearrangement links TRBV7-2 to TRBJ2-1; D is undetermined. Trimming left V 0 bases short and J 0 bases short, with 6 bases between. CDR3 length: 15 residues. The V gene's germline CDR1 is SGHTA and CDR2 FQGNSA. In nucleotides, the CDR3 is TGTGCCAGCAGCTTAGCCTCGTTCTCCTACAATGAGCAGTTCTTC. Translation: CASSLASFSYNEQFF. Based on the CDR3 plus reference TRBV7-2 and TRBJ2-1, the full variable domain is GAGVSQSPSNKVTEKGKDVELRCDPISGHTALYWYRQSLGQGLEFLIYFQGNSAPDKSGLPSDRFSAERTGGSVSTLTIQRTQQEDSAVYLCASSLASFSYNEQFFGPGTRLTVL.

Many counts were recorded for this clone. The V call is TRBV28, the J call TRBJ2-1; 11 bases agree with TRBD2. Trimming at V came to 3 bases and at J to 10 bases, leaving 11 bases not matched to a gene. This CDR3 region has 16 residues. Germline lookup yields CDR1 MDHEN and CDR2 SYDVKM. In DNA form, the CDR3 reads TGTGCCAGCAGTTTCCTTATCACTAGCGGGAGCGGAGAGCAGTTCTTC. As protein: CASSFLITSGSGEQFF. The whole variable domain, remainder taken from reference TRBV28 and TRBJ2-1, is DVKVTQSSRYLVKRTGEKVFLECVQDMDHENMFWYRQDPGLGLRLIYFSYDVKMKEKGDIPEGYSVSREKKERFSLILESASTNQTSMYLCASSFLITSGSGEQFFGPGTRLTVL.

In its sample, this clone was seen a few times. The chain is built from TRBV27 and TRBJ2-6; D is possibly TRBD1 (5 bases). Looked up from germline, CDR1 is MNHEY and CDR2 is SMNVEV (reference sequence). The CDR3 is 15 amino acids. Trimming took off 5 bases at V and 2 bases at J, with 10 bases between the two ends. In DNA, the CDR3 is TGTGCCAGCAGTCCATTAGGGGCTGGGGCCAACGTCCTGACTTTC. Residues: CASSPLGAGANVLTF.

This clone was seen a handful of times. The chain recombines TRBV6-5 with TRBJ2-1; D is ambiguous. Germline values: CDR1 MNHEY, CDR2 SVGAGI. This CDR3 is built from 13 residues. V was cut by 0 bases and J by 7 bases, with 7 bases left in between. DNA for the CDR3: TGTGCCAGCAGTTACTCGATTACTAATGAGCAGTTCTTC. Protein product: CASSYSITNEQFF.

In its sample, this clone was seen a few times. Its ends do not fully match the called genes, so a read error is possible. The rearrangement uses TRBV5-1 and TRBJ2-1, with D perhaps matching TRBD1 or TRBD2 (5 bases each). Germline V gives CDR1 SGHRS, CDR2 YFSETQ. The length of the CDR3 is 17 residues. The CDR3 here is CASSSGTGGFLYYEQFF. CDR3 bases: TGCGCCAGCAGCTCCGGGACGGGCGGGTTTCTCTACTATGAGCAGTTCTTC.

This clone came up a few times. As DNA, the CDR3 is TGTGCCAGCAGCTTAGGCCGCCCGGGAGCCTACAATGAGCAGTTCTTC. This translates into CASSLGRPGAYNEQFF. V and J are TRBV13 and TRBJ2-1, with D tentatively TRBD2 (6 bases). The CDR3 runs 16 residues. The V and J ends lost 0 bases and 2 bases respectively, with 11 bases between them. The V gene's germline CDR1 is PRHDT and CDR2 FYEKMQ (reference sequence).

This clone was observed a few times. The V gene is TRBV5-1, the J gene TRBJ2-3, with unresolved D. The V gene's germline CDR1 is SGHRS and CDR2 YFSETQ. The CDR3 is made up of 13 amino acids. The V gene lost 2 bases and the J gene lost 6 bases, with 10 bases spanning the gap. CDR3 protein: CASSLIPADTQYF. CDR3 nucleotides: TGCGCCAGCAGCTTAATCCCGGCGGATACGCAGTATTTT.

The CDR3 sequence: CASTRTGQETQYF. CDR3 coding DNA: TGTGCCAGCACCCGAACAGGGCAAGAAACGCAGTATTTT. V usage is TRBV7-9 and J usage is TRBJ2-3; the D gene is possibly TRBD1 (6 bases). Trimming took off 7 bases at V and 9 bases at J, with 17 bases between the two ends. Germline CDR1 and CDR2: SEHNR and FQNEAQ (reference sequence). The CDR3 extends over 13 amino acids.

This chain joins TRBV5-1 and TRBJ2-7; the D gene is possibly TRBD2 (5 bases). The CDR3 spans 16 residues. V was cut by 0 bases and J by 2 bases, with 15 bases left in between. Germline V gene lookup returns CDR1 SGHRS and CDR2 YFSETQ. DNA for the CDR3: TGCGCCAGCAGCTTGGATGGGAGCACGAGCGCCTACGAGCAGTACTTC. It is translated as CASSLDGSTSAYEQYF.

This clone was observed a few times. This chain connects TRBV6-6 to TRBJ2-1, with no clear D. Trimming left V 2 bases short and J 2 bases short, with 10 bases between. Germline assignment: CDR1 MNHNY and CDR2 SVGAGI (reference sequence). The CDR3 sequence is 15 residues long. CDR3 protein: CASSYKGLTYNEQFF. The CDR3 nucleotides are TGTGCCAGCAGTTACAAAGGGTTAACCTACAATGAGCAGTTCTTC.

Ten or more counts support this clone. This chain joins TRBV5-4 and TRBJ2-2; 8 bases map to TRBD1. The CDR3 has 15 residues. CDR1 and CDR2 (germline): SGHNT, YYREEE (reference sequence). J gave up 6 bases and V 3 bases, and 7 bases lay outside the gene matches. The CDR3 spells CASSSDRGKSGELFF. CDR3 coding DNA: TGTGCCAGCAGCTCCGACAGGGGTAAATCCGGGGAGCTGTTTTTT.

This clone has only a few counts. This chain links TRBV4-3 with TRBJ2-1; TRBD2 agrees at 8 bases. The germline CDR1 and CDR2 sequences are LGHNA and YSLEER. The CDR3 spans 15 residues. Trimming cost V 5 bases and J 5 bases; bases outside gene matches: 8. Written as DNA, the CDR3 is TGCGCCAGCAGCTTGGTCCTAGCGGGTAACAATGAGCAGTTCTTC. Translated: CASSLVLAGNNEQFF.

The CDR3 sequence: CASSLAPTDTQYF. The DNA for the CDR3 is TGTGCCAGCAGCTTAGCCCCAACAGATACGCAGTATTTT. This sequence joins TRBV7-3 and TRBJ2-3; D not certain. V was trimmed by 2 bases and J by 3 bases, leaving 6 bases between them. Germline CDR1 is SGHTA and CDR2 is FQGTGA. This CDR3 region has 13 residues.

This clone has only a few counts. The J gene is TRBJ2-7, the V gene TRBV28, with D unclear. This CDR3 region has 12 residues. V was clipped by 3 bases and J by 4 bases, with 7 bases between them. Germline CDR1 and CDR2: MDHEN and SYDVKM. CDR3 sequence reads: CASSFLRYEQYF. For the CDR3, the DNA is TGTGCCAGCAGTTTTCTCCGGTACGAGCAGTACTTC.

The chain employs TRBV7-3 and TRBJ1-4; D is possibly TRBD1 (6 bases). Germline CDR1 reads SGHTA; CDR2 reads FQGTGA. V was clipped by 4 bases and J by 7 bases, with 13 bases between them. The CDR3 runs 14 residues. CDR3 loop: CASSYTGNAEKLFF. The CDR3 DNA is TGTGCCAGCAGCTACACAGGGAATGCTGAAAAACTGTTTTTT.